The rows below give T cell receptor beta chains drawn from one sample of a study of T cells in Graves' hyperthyroidism and ophthalmopathy. TCRdb processed the multiplex PCR reads anew with MiXCR; each CDR3 protein has one entry. The table shows under 450,000 distinct CDR3 sequences, with less than 20% occurring only once. The material sequenced was blood. These receptors were taken from a young woman with Graves' hyperthyroidism. Each CDR3 is given with its conserved first and last residue. The D gene is left open where the match is weak. Clone size is stated in some rows and not others, as once, few, many or a class when expanded.

v_call	clone_size	d_call	j_call	cdr3_aa	cdr3_nt
TRBV6-6	many	.	TRBJ1-1	CASSYGTRGWTEAFF	TGTGCCAGCAGTTACGGCACGAGGGGTTGGACTGAAGCTTTCTTT
TRBV6-1	many	.	TRBJ1-1	CASSAEELNTEAFF	TGTGCCAGCAGTGCCGAGGAGTTGAACACTGAAGCTTTCTTT
TRBV24-1	.	.	TRBJ2-3	CATSDLQSGPPQYF	TGTGCCACCAGTGATTTGCAGTCAGGGCCCCCCCAGTATTTT
TRBV6-2/TRBV6-3	.	.	TRBJ1-1	CASSYDGTGTEAFF	TGTGCCAGCAGTTACGACGGGACGGGAACTGAAGCTTTCTTT
TRBV19	few	.	TRBJ2-6	CASRAASGANVLTF	TGTGCCAGTAGGGCTGCCTCTGGGGCCAACGTCCTGACTTTC
TRBV24-1	many	.	TRBJ1-1	CATSGPPRGLWGMNTEAFF	TGTGCCACCAGTGGTCCCCCGCGGGGACTATGGGGGATGAACACTGAAGCTTTCTTT
TRBV24-1	once	TRBD1	TRBJ2-2	CATSDLHRGTTGELFF	TGTGCCACCAGTGATTTGCACAGGGGCACCACCGGGGAGCTGTTTTTT
TRBV4-3	many	TRBD1	TRBJ2-3	CASSQDRTGATDTQYF	TGCGCCAGCAGCCAAGACCGGACAGGCGCCACAGATACGCAGTATTTT
TRBV6-1	many	.	TRBJ1-5	CASSEGWGRSNQPQHF	TGTGCCAGCAGTGAAGGTTGGGGGCGTAGCAATCAGCCCCAGCATTTT
TRBV7-2	.	.	TRBJ1-2	CASSSSTANYGYTF	TGTGCCAGCAGCTCGTCGACTGCCAACTATGGCTACACCTTC
TRBV6-2/TRBV6-3	few	.	TRBJ2-5	CASSYQGLETQYF	TGTGCCAGCAGTTACCAGGGGTTGGAGACCCAGTACTTC
TRBV19	few	.	TRBJ2-6	CASSMGQGGAGANVLTF	TGTGCCAGTAGTATGGGCCAGGGTGGGGCTGGGGCCAACGTCCTGACTTTC
TRBV12-3/TRBV12-4	many	TRBD1	TRBJ1-5	CASKRTGRQPQHF	TGTGCCAGCAAAAGGACAGGACGGCAGCCCCAGCATTTT
TRBV20-1	many	.	TRBJ2-3	CSASPPFINTQYF	TGCAGTGCTAGCCCCCCCTTTATTAATACGCAGTATTTT
TRBV12-3/TRBV12-4	few	TRBD2	TRBJ2-3	CASSLWEGISTDTQYF	TGTGCCAGCAGTTTATGGGAGGGGATTAGCACAGATACGCAGTATTTT
TRBV6-2/TRBV6-3	few	.	TRBJ2-5	CASSYRRGETQYF	TGTGCCAGCAGTTATAGGAGGGGGGAGACCCAGTACTTC
TRBV25-1	few	TRBD1	TRBJ1-5	CASSGSTGAIQPQHF	TGTGCCAGCAGCGGGTCTACAGGGGCGATACAGCCCCAGCATTTT
TRBV7-9	.	.	TRBJ2-5	CASSLANGIWETQYF	TGTGCCAGCAGCTTAGCGAACGGCATCTGGGAGACCCAGTACTTC
TRBV13	few	.	TRBJ2-7	CASSGEDPESGRTYEQYF	TGTGCCAGCAGCGGAGAAGACCCAGAAAGTGGCAGAACCTACGAGCAGTACTTC
TRBV20-1	many	TRBD1	TRBJ1-4	CSATTGLNEKLFF	TGCAGTGCTACGACAGGGCTTAATGAAAAACTGTTTTTT
TRBV20-1	few	.	TRBJ1-5	CSARDTGSYQPQHF	TGCAGTGCTAGAGATACAGGGTCTTATCAGCCCCAGCATTTT
TRBV28	few	TRBD2	TRBJ2-1	CASRDLAGTSFWQFF	TGTGCCAGCAGGGATCTAGCGGGGACCAGTTTTTGGCAGTTCTTC
TRBV3-1	many	TRBD2	TRBJ2-5	CASSLGTSGVQETQYF	TGTGCCAGCAGCCTTGGGACTAGCGGGGTTCAAGAGACCCAGTACTTC
TRBV4-1	.	.	TRBJ1-1	CASSQVVFSGRGTEAFF	TGCGCCAGCAGCCAAGTTGTGTTTTCAGGGAGGGGCACTGAAGCTTTCTTT
TRBV7-9	many	.	TRBJ1-1	CASSLDAKNTEAFF	TGTGCCAGCAGCTTAGATGCTAAGAACACTGAAGCTTTCTTT
TRBV10-3	.	.	TRBJ1-2	CAISPRDGGGYTF	TGTGCCATCTCGCCCAGGGATGGAGGAGGCTACACCTTC
TRBV10-3	.	TRBD2	TRBJ2-1	CAIRPGTSGVNEQFF	TGTGCCATCAGGCCTGGGACTAGCGGGGTGAATGAGCAGTTCTTC